These 18 T cell receptor beta chains share one sample of origin, sequenced in a study of tumor and adjacent non-tumor tissue in lung cancer. Three rounds of nested PCR, following a modified ARM-PCR protocol, produced the TCRbeta library. Using its own MiXCR run on the multiplex PCR reads, TCRdb lists one record per CDR3 protein. The sample shows around 50,000 distinct CDR3 sequences, more than 55% of them seen only once. This sample's RNA came from whole unsorted tissue. The normal lung tissue was taken more than 3 cm from the tumor edge. The material sequenced was distant non-tumor lung tissue. The receptor set was obtained from an older woman with non-small cell lung cancer.

A remark on this clonotype: One base away lies a much larger clone, so this may be a sequencing read error. It is likely a read error, because the conserved phenylalanine at the end of the CDR3 is missing. V and J are TRBV5-1 and TRBJ1-2, with D hard to call. The V gene lost 5 bases and the J gene lost 6 bases, with 14 bases spanning the gap. The CDR3 contains 13 residues. CDR1 is SGHRS, CDR2 YFSETQ, per germline. The CDR3 coding sequence is TGCGCCAGCAGTCAGTCCTCCGAGGATGGCTACACCTAC. Protein sequence: CASSQSSEDGYTY.

A word on this clonotype: A much larger clone differs from this one at a single base, so this may be a read error. This chain joins TRBV28 and TRBJ2-1, with 8 bases identical to TRBD1. From germline, CDR1 is MDHEN and CDR2 SYDVKM. V gave up 3 bases and J gave up 7 bases; unmatched junction bases: 11. CDR3 size: 16 residues. The CDR3 DNA sequence: TGTGCCAGCAGTTTCCCTCTCGGGACAGGAGGGAATGAGCAGTTCTTC. Its translation is CASSFPLGTGGNEQFF.

About this clonotype: At one of its ends the junction is not consistent with the germline gene, which may arise from a read error. The CDR3 bases are TGTGCCAGCAGCCCGGGGCCCGTCGATGAGCGGTTCTTC. It encodes CASSPGPVDERFF. V is TRBV11-1 and J is TRBJ2-1; either TRBD1 or TRBD2 may supply D (5 bases each). Germline lookup yields CDR1 SGHAT and CDR2 FQDESV (reference sequence). CDR3 length: 13 residues.

This clonotype was recorded a few times. Just one base apart from a much larger clone, this may be a read error. The CDR3 is CASSQEGVRSYEQYF. In DNA form, the CDR3 reads TGCGCCAGCAGCCAAGAAGGAGTGCGTTCCTACGAGCAGTACTTC. This chain uses TRBV4-1 with TRBJ2-7, with D hard to call. Trimming took 0 bases from V and 1 from J, leaving 10 bases between them. The CDR3 sequence is 15 residues long. The germline CDR1 and CDR2 sequences are MGHRA and YSYEKL.

This clonotype was picked up many times. This chain links TRBV6-5 with TRBJ1-6; TRBD1 matches 7 bases. The CDR3 length is 17 residues. Germline V lookup: CDR1 MNHEY, CDR2 SVGAGI. V lost 5 bases to trimming and J lost 0 bases; unmatched junction nucleotides: 7. CDR3 DNA: TGTGCCAGCAGTCCGGGAGGGGGCAACTCCTATAATTCACCCCTCCACTTT. Its protein is CASSPGGGNSYNSPLHF.

This clonotype has more than one count but fewer than ten. The chain employs TRBV29-1 and TRBJ1-1; D is unclear. The CDR3 has 12 amino acids. V lost 5 bases to trimming and J lost 7 bases, with 14 bases between them. Per germline, CDR1 SQVTM and CDR2 ANQGSEA. The CDR3 nucleotides read TGCAGCGTTCAAGGAGGGCCTTATGAAGCTTTCTTT. As protein: CSVQGGPYEAFF.

Concerning this clonotype itself: This may be a read error: a much more frequent sequence differs by one nucleotide. This chain uses TRBV20-1 with TRBJ2-7; tentatively, D is TRBD1 (6 bases). Germline CDR1 reads DFQATT; CDR2 reads SNEGSKA (reference sequence). This CDR3 comprises 14 residues. CDR3 DNA sequence: TGCACTGCTATCCGGGACACCTCTTCTGGAGAGCAGTACTTC. Translated, it gives CTAIRDTSSGEQYF.

This clonotype was seen only a few times. The conserved final phenylalanine or tryptophan is absent from the CDR3, which likely points to a read error. The chain is built from TRBV20-1 and TRBJ2-7; the match to TRBD2 covers 8 bases. The trim removed 3 bases at V and 3 bases at J, leaving 1 base unmatched. CDR1 and CDR2 from the germline V gene are DFQATT and SNEGSKA (reference sequence). The CDR3 extends over 12 amino acids. The CDR3: CSARLAGYEQYS. CDR3 nucleotides: TGCAGTGCTAGGCTAGCGGGCTACGAGCAGTACTCC.

On this clonotype itself: No conserved phenylalanine or tryptophan is present at the end of the CDR3, so a read error is the likely explanation. This sequence joins TRBV20-1 and TRBJ1-5; 7 bases fit TRBD1. CDR1 DFQATT and CDR2 SNEGSKA come from the germline V gene (reference sequence). Losses at the gene ends were 4 bases for V and 6 bases for J; bases not matched to a gene: 12. The CDR3 consists of 15 residues. As DNA, the CDR3 is TGCAGTGCTATACACAGGGGCTCCATAAGTCAGCCCCAGCATTTA. Its translation is CSAIHRGSISQPQHL.

Comment on this clonotype: An end of the junction differs from the germline gene, which may be a read error. The chain recombines TRBV6-1 with TRBJ1-5; D is undetermined. Germline CDR1 reads MNHNS; CDR2 reads SASEGT. CDR3 length: 16 amino acids. The CDR3 sequence is CASSKASTRADQSQHF. In nucleotides, the CDR3 is TGTGCCAGCAGTAAAGCCAGTACAAGGGCAGATCAGTCCCAGCATTTT.

The chain combines TRBV6-5 with TRBJ2-7, with TRBD1 matching over 9 bases. The CDR3 is 13 amino acids. V trimming: 10 bases; J trimming: 9 bases; junction bases outside the gene matches: 13. The germline V gene has CDR1 MNHEY and CDR2 SVGAGI. CDR3 amino acids: CATTGQGRIGQYF. CDR3 DNA sequence: TGTGCCACCACGGGACAGGGTCGCATCGGGCAGTACTTC.

A word on this clonotype: This could be a read error, since a much larger clone is one nucleotide away. This rearrangement joins TRBV14 to TRBJ1-1; D is unclear. The CDR3 consists of 13 residues. Germline CDR1 SGHDN, CDR2 FVKESK. CDR3 DNA sequence: TGTGCCAACAGCTTTCAGGAGAACACTGAAGCTTTCTTT. Its protein is CANSFQENTEAFF.

The gene calls are TRBV7-8 and TRBJ1-2; D perhaps matches TRBD1 (5 bases). CDR3 size: 14 residues. Trimming took off 7 bases at V and 8 bases at J, with 20 bases between the two ends. Germline V lookup: CDR1 SGHVS, CDR2 FQNEAQ. The CDR3 DNA sequence: TGTGCCAGCACCCTCCAGGACATCTCAACCGGCTACACCTTC. This encodes CASTLQDISTGYTF.

A remark on this clonotype: One end of the junction is discordant with germline, which a read error may explain. The V gene is TRBV6-5, the J gene TRBJ2-1, with D perhaps given as TRBD1 or TRBD2 (5 bases each). This CDR3 is built from 15 residues. Germline CDR1 is MNHEY and CDR2 is SVGAGI. CDR3 residues: CASSYSEGRYNEQFF. CDR3 coding DNA: TGTGCCAGTTCTTACAGCGAGGGGAGATACAATGAGCAATTCTTC.

The chain recombines TRBV19 with TRBJ1-2; unclear D gene. CDR3 length: 15 amino acids. V lost 2 bases, J lost 7 bases, and 17 bases lay in between. Germline V CDR1 and CDR2: LNHDA, SQIVND (reference sequence). The CDR3 DNA sequence: TGTGCCAGTAGTATAATTCAGGTGCTGATTCCTGGCTACACCTTC. It codes for CASSIIQVLIPGYTF.

On this clonotype: This likely comes from a read error, as the CDR3 has no conserved phenylalanine or tryptophan at its end. The V gene is TRBV29-1, the J gene TRBJ2-7; D gene ambiguous. The CDR3 is made up of 14 amino acids. With 7 bases removed from V and 1 base from J, the gap between germline ends came to 17 bases. Germline lookup yields CDR1 SQVTM and CDR2 ANQGSEA. The CDR3 DNA reads as TGCAGCGCCGCTAACTGGTACGGATCCTACGAGCAGTACTTA. Protein sequence: CSAANWYGSYEQYL.

With respect to this clonotype: Lacking the conserved final phenylalanine or tryptophan, this CDR3 likely reflects a read error. The V gene is TRBV11-3, the J gene TRBJ1-1; TRBD1 is a possible D gene (5 bases). V dropped 0 bases and J dropped 6 bases, with 11 bases sitting between them. The CDR3 loop spans 14 amino acids. Per germline, CDR1 SGHNT and CDR2 YENEEA. The CDR3 sequence: CASSLEGGGSEAFV. CDR3 nucleotide sequence: TGTGCCAGCAGCTTAGAAGGCGGGGGGTCTGAAGCTTTCGTT.

Remarks on this clonotype: An end of the junction does not agree with germline; a read error may underlie this. This rearrangement joins TRBV29-1 to TRBJ2-1, with unresolved D. Germline CDR1 reads SQVTM; CDR2 reads ANQGSEA. The CDR3 has 14 residues. CDR3: CSVEPGFIYNEQFF. CDR3 DNA sequence: TGTAGTGTCGAGCCCGGTTTTATCTACAATGAGCAGTTCTTC.